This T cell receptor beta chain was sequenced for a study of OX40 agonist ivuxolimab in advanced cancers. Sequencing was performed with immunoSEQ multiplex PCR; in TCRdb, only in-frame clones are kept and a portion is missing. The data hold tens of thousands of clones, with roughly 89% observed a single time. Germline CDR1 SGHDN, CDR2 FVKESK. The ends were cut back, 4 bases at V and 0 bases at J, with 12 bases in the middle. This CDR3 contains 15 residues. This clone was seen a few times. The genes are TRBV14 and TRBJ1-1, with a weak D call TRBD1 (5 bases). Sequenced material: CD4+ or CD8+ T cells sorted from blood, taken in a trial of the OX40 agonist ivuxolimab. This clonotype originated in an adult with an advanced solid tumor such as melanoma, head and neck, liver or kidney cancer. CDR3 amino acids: CASSRGSLLNTEAFF. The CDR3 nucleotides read TGTGCCAGCAGCCGGGGGTCTCTATTGAACACTGAAGCTTTCTTT.